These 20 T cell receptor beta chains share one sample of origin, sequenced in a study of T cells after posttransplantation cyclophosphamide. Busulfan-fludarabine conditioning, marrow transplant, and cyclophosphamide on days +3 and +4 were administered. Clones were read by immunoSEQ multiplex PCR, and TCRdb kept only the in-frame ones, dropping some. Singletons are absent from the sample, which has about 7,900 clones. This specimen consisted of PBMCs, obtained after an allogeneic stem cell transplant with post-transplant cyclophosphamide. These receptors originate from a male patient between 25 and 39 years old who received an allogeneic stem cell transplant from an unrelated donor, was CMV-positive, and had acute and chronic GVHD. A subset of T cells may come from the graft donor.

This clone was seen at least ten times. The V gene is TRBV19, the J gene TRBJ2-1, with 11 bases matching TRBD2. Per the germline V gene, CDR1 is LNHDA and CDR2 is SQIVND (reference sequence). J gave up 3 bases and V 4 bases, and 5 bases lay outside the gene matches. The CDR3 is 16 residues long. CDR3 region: CASSRGTSGIYNEQFF. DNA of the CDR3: TGTGCCAGTAGTAGGGGGACTAGCGGTATCTACAATGAGCAGTTCTTC.

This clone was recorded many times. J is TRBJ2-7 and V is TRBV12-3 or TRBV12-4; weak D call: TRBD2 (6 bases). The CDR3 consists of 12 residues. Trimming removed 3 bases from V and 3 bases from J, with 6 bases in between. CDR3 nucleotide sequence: TGTGCCAGCAGTTTCGGGGGCTACGAGCAGTACTTC. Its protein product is CASSFGGYEQYF.

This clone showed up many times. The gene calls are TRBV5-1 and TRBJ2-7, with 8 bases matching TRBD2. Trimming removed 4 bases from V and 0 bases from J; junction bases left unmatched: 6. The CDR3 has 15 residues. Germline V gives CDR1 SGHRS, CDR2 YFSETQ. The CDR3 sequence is CASSPSGGNSYEQYF. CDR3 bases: TGCGCCAGCAGCCCGTCGGGGGGGAACTCCTACGAGCAGTACTTC.

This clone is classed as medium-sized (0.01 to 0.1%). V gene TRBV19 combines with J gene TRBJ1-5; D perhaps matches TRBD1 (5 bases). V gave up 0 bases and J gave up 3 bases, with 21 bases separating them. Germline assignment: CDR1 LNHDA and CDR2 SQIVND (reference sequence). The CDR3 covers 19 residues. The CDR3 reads CASSIEQGHFSGDNQPQHF. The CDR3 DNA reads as TGTGCCAGTAGTATAGAACAAGGACATTTTTCGGGAGACAATCAGCCCCAGCATTTT.

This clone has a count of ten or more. This CDR3 is CASSHLGLAGGSYEQYF. The DNA of the CDR3 is TGCGCCAGCAGCCACCTGGGACTAGCGGGTGGGAGCTACGAGCAGTACTTC. The rearrangement joins TRBV4-3 to TRBJ2-7; TRBD2 agrees at 12 bases. The CDR3 length is 17 residues. From germline, CDR1 is LGHNA and CDR2 YSLEER. Germline trimming cut 3 bases from V and 3 bases from J; bases unmatched to any gene: 9.

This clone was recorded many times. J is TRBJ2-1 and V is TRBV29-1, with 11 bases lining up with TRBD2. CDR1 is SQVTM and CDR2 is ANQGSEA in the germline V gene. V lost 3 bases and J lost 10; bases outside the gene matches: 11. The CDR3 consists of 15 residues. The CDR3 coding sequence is TGCAGCGTTGAGAGGGGGCTAGCGGGAGGTGGGGAGCAGTTCTTC. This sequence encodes CSVERGLAGGGEQFF.

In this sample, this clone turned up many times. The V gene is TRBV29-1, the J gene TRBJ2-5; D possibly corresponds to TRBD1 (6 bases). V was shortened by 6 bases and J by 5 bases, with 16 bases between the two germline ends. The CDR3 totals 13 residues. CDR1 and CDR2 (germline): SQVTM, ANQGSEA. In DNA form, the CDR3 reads TGCAGCGTAGCCACAGGGTTTGGGGAGACCCAGTACTTC. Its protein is CSVATGFGETQYF.

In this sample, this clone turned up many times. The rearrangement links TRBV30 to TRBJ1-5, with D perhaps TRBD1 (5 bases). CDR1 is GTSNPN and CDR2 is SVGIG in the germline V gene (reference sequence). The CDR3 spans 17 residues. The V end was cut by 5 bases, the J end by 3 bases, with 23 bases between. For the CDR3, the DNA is TGTGCCTGGGCCGTCAAACCCGACAGAATCCTCAATCAGCCCCAGCATTTT. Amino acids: CAWAVKPDRILNQPQHF.

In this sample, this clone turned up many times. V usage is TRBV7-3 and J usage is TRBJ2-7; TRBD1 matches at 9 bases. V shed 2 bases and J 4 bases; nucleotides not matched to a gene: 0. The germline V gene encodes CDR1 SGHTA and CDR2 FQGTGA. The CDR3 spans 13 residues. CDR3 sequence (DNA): TGTGCCAGCAGCTTAGACAGGGGGTACGAGCAGTACTTC. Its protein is CASSLDRGYEQYF.

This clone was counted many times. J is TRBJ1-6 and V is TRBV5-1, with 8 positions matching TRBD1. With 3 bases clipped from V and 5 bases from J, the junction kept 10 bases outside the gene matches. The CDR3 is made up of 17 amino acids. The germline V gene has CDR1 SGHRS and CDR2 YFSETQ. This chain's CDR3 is CASSSWTGPMDNSPLHF. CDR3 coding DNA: TGCGCCAGCAGCTCCTGGACAGGGCCGATGGATAATTCACCCCTCCACTTT.

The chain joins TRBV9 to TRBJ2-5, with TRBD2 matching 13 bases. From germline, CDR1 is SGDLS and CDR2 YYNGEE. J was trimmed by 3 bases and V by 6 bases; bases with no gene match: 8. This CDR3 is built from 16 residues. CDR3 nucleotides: TGTGCCAGCAATACGCCGGGACTAGCGGGGAAAGAGACCCAGTACTTC. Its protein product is CASNTPGLAGKETQYF.

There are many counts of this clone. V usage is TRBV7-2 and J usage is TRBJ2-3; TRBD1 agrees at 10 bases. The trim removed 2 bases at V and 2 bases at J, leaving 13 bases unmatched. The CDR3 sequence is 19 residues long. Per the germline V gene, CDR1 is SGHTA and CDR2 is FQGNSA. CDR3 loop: CASSLKIGRGQGFTDTQYF. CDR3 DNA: TGTGCCAGCAGCTTAAAAATTGGTCGGGGACAGGGGTTCACAGATACGCAGTATTTT.

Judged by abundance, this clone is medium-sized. This CDR3 is CASRPPHTGNTIYF. The CDR3 bases are TGTGCCAGCAGACCGCCTCACACAGGAAACACCATATATTTT. V and J are TRBV7-9 and TRBJ1-3; D remains unclear. This CDR3 region has 14 residues. Germline lookup yields CDR1 SEHNR and CDR2 FQNEAQ (reference sequence). With 6 bases removed from V and 4 bases from J, the gap between germline ends came to 13 bases.

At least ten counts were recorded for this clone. The CDR3 bases are TGTGCCAGCATCTCCACAGGGAGCTCCTACAATGAGCAGTTCTTC. This gives the protein CASISTGSSYNEQFF. The chain couples TRBV6-2 or TRBV6-3 to TRBJ2-1; weak D call: TRBD1 (6 bases). The CDR3 contains 15 residues. V lost 7 bases and J lost 0, with 13 bases in between. Per the germline V gene, CDR1 is MNHEY and CDR2 is SVGEGT.

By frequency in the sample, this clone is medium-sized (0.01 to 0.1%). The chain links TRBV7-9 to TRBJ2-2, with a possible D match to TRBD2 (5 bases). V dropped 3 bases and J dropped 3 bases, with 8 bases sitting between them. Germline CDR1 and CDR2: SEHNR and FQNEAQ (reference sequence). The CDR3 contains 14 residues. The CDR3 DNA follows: TGTGCCAGCAGCTTTGAGGGTTACACCGGGGAGCTGTTTTTT. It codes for CASSFEGYTGELFF.

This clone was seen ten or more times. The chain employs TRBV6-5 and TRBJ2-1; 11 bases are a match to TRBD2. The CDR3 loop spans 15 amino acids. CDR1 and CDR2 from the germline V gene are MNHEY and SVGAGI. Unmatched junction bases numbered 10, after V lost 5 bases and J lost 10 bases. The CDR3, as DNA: TGTGCCAGCAGTCCCCTAGCGGGAGGCCAGGCAGAGCAGTTCTTC. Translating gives CASSPLAGGQAEQFF.

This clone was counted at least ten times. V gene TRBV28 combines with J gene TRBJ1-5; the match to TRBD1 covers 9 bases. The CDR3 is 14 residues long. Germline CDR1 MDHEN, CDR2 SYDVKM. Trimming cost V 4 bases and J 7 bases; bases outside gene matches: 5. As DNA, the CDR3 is TGTGCCAGCAGTTCGGGACAGGGCTTACAGCCCCAGCATTTT. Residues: CASSSGQGLQPQHF.

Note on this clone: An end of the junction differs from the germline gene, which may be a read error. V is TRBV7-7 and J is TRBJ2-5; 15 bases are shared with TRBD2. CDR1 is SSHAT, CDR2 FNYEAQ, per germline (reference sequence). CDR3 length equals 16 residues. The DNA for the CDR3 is TGTGCTAGCAGCCCGGGACTAGCGGGGGGCCAAGAGACCCAGTACTTC. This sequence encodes CASSPGLAGGQETQYF.

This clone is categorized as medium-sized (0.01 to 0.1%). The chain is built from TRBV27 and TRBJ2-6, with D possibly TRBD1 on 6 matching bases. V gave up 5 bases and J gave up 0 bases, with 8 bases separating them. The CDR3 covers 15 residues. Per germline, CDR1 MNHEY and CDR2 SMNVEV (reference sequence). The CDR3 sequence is CASSGTHSGANVLTF. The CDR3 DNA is TGTGCCAGCAGTGGGACACACTCTGGGGCCAACGTCCTGACTTTC.

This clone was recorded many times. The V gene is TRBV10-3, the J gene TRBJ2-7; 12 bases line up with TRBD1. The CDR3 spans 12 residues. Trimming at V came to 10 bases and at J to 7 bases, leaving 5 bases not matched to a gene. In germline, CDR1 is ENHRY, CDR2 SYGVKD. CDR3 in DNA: TGTGCCACGGGACAGGGGGCGAGGGAGCAGTACTTC. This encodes CATGQGAREQYF.